These 9 T cell receptor beta chains were sequenced from one sample in a study of blood T cell repertoires in COVID-19. The repertoire was sequenced with immunoSEQ multiplex PCR; TCRdb's copy has only in-frame clones and lacks some. The sample lists 200,000 to 250,000 clones; 80% to 95% were seen once. Sequenced: peripheral blood. Source of these receptors: a man aged 60 to 69 with COVID-19, enrolled during active disease.

The rearrangement uses TRBV7-3 and TRBJ2-2; 7 bases match TRBD1. CDR1 is SGHTA, CDR2 FQGTGA, per germline. The CDR3 has 16 residues. V lost 6 bases, J lost 1 base, and 8 bases stayed unmatched. CDR3 loop: CASSRAGTENTGELFF. DNA of the CDR3: TGTGCCAGCAGTCGAGCCGGGACAGAGAACACCGGGGAGCTGTTTTTT. Complete variable domain (other parts from reference TRBV7-3 and TRBJ2-2): GAGVSQTPSNKVTEKGKYVELRCDPISGHTALYWYRQSLGQGPEFLIYFQGTGAADDSGLPNDRFFAVRPEGSVSTLKIQRTERGDSAVYLCASSRAGTENTGELFFGEGSRLTVL.

V is TRBV5-8 and J is TRBJ2-7, with a tentative D call TRBD2 (6 bases). This CDR3 has 15 residues. The V gene lost 4 bases and the J gene lost 0 bases, with 14 bases spanning the gap. The germline V gene has CDR1 SGHTS and CDR2 YDEGEE. The CDR3 loop is CASSRRGGSSYEQYF. CDR3 nucleotide sequence: TGTGCCAGCAGCCGTAGGGGAGGTAGCTCCTACGAGCAGTACTTC.

The chain joins TRBV3-1 (or the pseudogene TRBV3-2) to TRBJ2-1, with TRBD2 identical over 13 bases. From germline, CDR1 is LGHDT and CDR2 YNNKEL (reference sequence). V trimming: 4 bases; J trimming: 10 bases; junction bases outside the gene matches: 7. CDR3 length: 15 amino acids. The CDR3 DNA reads as TGTGCCAGCAGCCTTGGACTAGCGGGAGTTCGGGAGCAGTTCTTC. Translating gives CASSLGLAGVREQFF.

This sequence joins TRBV6-4 and TRBJ2-7; 8 bases match TRBD1. With V trimmed by 7 bases and J by 3 bases, 8 bases remained unmatched. Per the germline V gene, CDR1 is MRHNA and CDR2 is SNTAGT. CDR3 size: 14 residues. The CDR3 DNA follows: TGTGCCAGCAACCCGGGACAGGCCGACTACGAGCAGTACTTC. Translating gives CASNPGQADYEQYF.

About this clone: The sample contains more than one DNA sequence encoding this CDR3. The chain links TRBV9 to TRBJ2-7, with D perhaps matching TRBD2 (5 bases). The CDR3 is 12 amino acids. Germline loops: CDR1 SGDLS, CDR2 YYNGEE. V lost 1 base to trimming and J lost 6 bases, with 8 bases between them. CDR3 amino acids: CASSVSGGEQYF. The CDR3 nucleotides read TGTGCCAGCAGCGTAAGCGGCGGCGAGCAGTACTTC.

The chain has TRBV18 and TRBJ2-2; D gene unclear. The V end lost 3 bases, the J end lost 4 bases, and 6 bases lay between the germline ends. This CDR3 has 13 amino acids. Per germline, CDR1 KGHSH and CDR2 LQKENI. The CDR3: CASSPPLTGELFF. For the CDR3, the DNA is TGTGCCAGCTCACCCCCCCTCACCGGGGAGCTGTTTTTT.

This chain uses TRBV14 with TRBJ2-7; D ambiguous. Trimming cost V 4 bases and J 2 bases, with 12 bases left between them. This CDR3 is built from 14 residues. Germline CDR1 reads SGHDN; CDR2 reads FVKESK. The CDR3: CASSLTTATYEQYF. CDR3 in DNA: TGTGCCAGCAGCCTGACCACAGCTACCTACGAGCAGTACTTC.

The chain employs TRBV7-9 and TRBJ2-2; a possible D gene is TRBD2 (5 bases). The CDR3 spans 15 residues. Germline V lookup: CDR1 SEHNR, CDR2 FQNEAQ (reference sequence). The V end was cut by 5 bases, the J end by 5 bases, with 15 bases between. The CDR3 is CASSPSSFGTGELFF. In nucleotides, the CDR3 is TGTGCCAGCAGCCCTTCTAGCTTTGGAACCGGGGAGCTGTTTTTT.

This clone occurred once. V usage is TRBV7-2 and J usage is TRBJ2-7, with 9 bases that match TRBD2. The CDR3 has 16 residues. Germline values: CDR1 SGHTA, CDR2 FQGNSA. With 1 base clipped from V and 6 bases from J, the junction kept 10 bases outside the gene matches. CDR3: CASSLVIAGAPTEQYF. The CDR3 nucleotides read TGTGCCAGCAGCTTAGTCATAGCGGGAGCTCCGACCGAGCAGTACTTC.